This passage covers 31 T cell receptor beta chains from one sample sequenced in a study of regulatory T cells in long-lasting Graves disease. As for time point: newly diagnosed GD, antithyroid drugs for less than 3 months. Isolated PBMC RNA provided the starting material for the TCR library. Arm-PCR with iRepertoire HTBI primers amplified the CDR3 regions for these TCR beta libraries. TCRdb reprocessed the multiplex PCR reads with MiXCR, giving one entry per CDR3 protein. This table has approximately 390,000 distinct CDR3 sequences, 15% to 20% appearing once. This sample also appeared in a second study, on T cells in Graves' hyperthyroidism and ophthalmopathy.

Sequencing used peripheral blood mononuclear cells (PBMCs), obtained at new diagnosis, from a patient treated with antithyroid drugs. The receptors were sampled from a woman aged 18-35 years with Graves disease.

The chain joins TRBV6-1 to TRBJ2-7, with a possible D match to TRBD2 (6 bases). V dropped 2 bases and J dropped 6 bases, with 17 bases sitting between them. This CDR3 has 15 residues. From germline, CDR1 is MNHNS and CDR2 SASEGT. The CDR3 DNA reads as TGTGCCAGCAGTGAATTTCCCGGGAGTGGAGGCGAGCAGTACTTC. Amino acid sequence: CASSEFPGSGGEQYF.

This clonotype has just a few counts. This chain joins TRBV12-3 or TRBV12-4 and TRBJ1-4; D remains ambiguous. Trimming pared 4 bases from V and 6 bases from J, leaving 18 bases between. The CDR3 has 16 residues. CDR3 sequence (DNA): TGTGCCAGCAGTTACGGCAGGCGGCAGGAGGATGAAAAACTGTTTTTT. It is translated as CASSYGRRQEDEKLFF.

The sample holds a few counts of this clonotype. The chain couples TRBV18 to TRBJ1-3; possibly TRBD1 for D (5 bases). The CDR3 totals 19 residues. Per germline, CDR1 KGHSH and CDR2 LQKENI. The V end lost 2 bases, the J end lost 0 bases, and 20 bases lay between the germline ends. CDR3 bases: TGTGCCAGCTCACCAAAATCCTCTGCAGGGACCTACTCTGGAAACACCATATATTTT. It yields the protein CASSPKSSAGTYSGNTIYF.

This clonotype was detected many times. This chain connects TRBV2 to TRBJ2-1; D remains ambiguous. The CDR3 loop spans 13 amino acids. Looked up from germline, CDR1 is SNHLY and CDR2 is FYNNEI. Deletions cut 6 bases from V and 4 bases from J, with 10 bases between. Written as DNA, the CDR3 is TGTGCCAGCAGCCGTCTGGAGTACAATGAGCAGTTCTTC. It specifies CASSRLEYNEQFF.

In its sample, this clonotype was seen many times. The chain employs TRBV30 and TRBJ1-1; D uncertain. Looked up from germline, CDR1 is GTSNPN and CDR2 is SVGIG (reference sequence). This CDR3 is 13 amino acids long. The V end lost 5 bases, the J end lost 3 bases, and 13 bases lay between the germline ends. CDR3: CAWRLGRDTEAFF. The CDR3 DNA sequence: TGTGCCTGGCGCCTGGGGAGAGACACTGAAGCTTTCTTT.

Points on this clonotype: At one end, the junction sequence differs from germline, possibly due to a read error. The J gene is TRBJ1-6, the V gene TRBV6-1, with unresolved D. Per the germline V gene, CDR1 is MNHNS and CDR2 is SASEGT. The length of the CDR3 is 17 residues. The CDR3 DNA follows: TGTGCCAGCAGTGTAACTAGACGGAGCTCCTATAATTCACCCCCCCACTTT. Protein product: CASSVTRRSSYNSPPHF.

The rearrangement links TRBV9 to TRBJ2-2, with a tentative D call TRBD2 (6 bases). The CDR3 has 15 amino acids. The V gene lost 4 bases and the J gene lost 3 bases, with 13 bases spanning the gap. Germline lookup yields CDR1 SGDLS and CDR2 YYNGEE. The CDR3 sequence is CASSRDSLYTGELFF. The CDR3 DNA is TGTGCCAGCAGCCGGGACTCTCTCTACACCGGGGAGCTGTTTTTT.

Ten or more counts support this clonotype. The chain links TRBV20-1 to TRBJ1-1, with D unclear. V dropped 1 base and J dropped 0 bases, with 12 bases sitting between them. The CDR3 is 15 amino acids. Germline CDR1 is DFQATT and CDR2 is SNEGSKA (reference sequence). Written as DNA, the CDR3 is TGCAGTGCTAGAGGGCGGCCTTCGATGAACACTGAAGCTTTCTTT. The encoded protein is CSARGRPSMNTEAFF.

At least ten counts were recorded for this clonotype. The chain employs TRBV5-6 and TRBJ2-1; the D is unclear. V was trimmed by 0 bases and J by 7 bases, leaving 8 bases between them. CDR1 and CDR2 from the germline V gene are SGHDT and YYEEEE. The length of the CDR3 is 13 residues. Written as DNA, the CDR3 is TGTGCCAGCAGCTTGGTAGCCGTAAATGAGCAGTTCTTC. Protein product: CASSLVAVNEQFF.

Turning to this clonotype: Here the CDR3 omits its conserved ending phenylalanine or tryptophan, so a read error is the likely source. The chain has TRBV28 and TRBJ2-3, with 7 bases lining up with TRBD1. The J call may be mistaken, given a closer DNA end match to TRBJ1-5. The CDR3 spans 14 residues. Germline lookup yields CDR1 MDHEN and CDR2 SYDVKM. In DNA form, the CDR3 reads TGTGCCAGCAAAGAGGGACAGAACACAGATACGCAGCATCTT. Amino acid sequence: CASKEGQNTDTQHL.

The rearrangement links TRBV28 to TRBJ1-1, with 7 bases aligning to TRBD1. With 4 bases clipped from V and 10 bases from J, the junction kept 6 bases outside the gene matches. The germline CDR1 and CDR2 sequences are MDHEN and SYDVKM. This CDR3 is built from 12 residues. CDR3 sequence (DNA): TGTGCCAGCAGTTCAAAGGGGGCGGGAGCTTTCTTT. As protein: CASSSKGAGAFF. The variable domain in full, with the rest retrieved from reference TRBV28 and TRBJ1-1, is DVKVTQSSRYLVKRTGEKVFLECVQDMDHENMFWYRQDPGLGLRLIYFSYDVKMKEKGDIPEGYSVSREKKERFSLILESASTNQTSMYLCASSSKGAGAFFGQGTRLTVV.

Only a few counts were recorded for this clonotype. One junction end does not reproduce the germline sequence, and a read error may be involved. The chain couples TRBV7-9 to TRBJ2-1, with 11 positions matching TRBD2. Germline CDR1 SEHNR, CDR2 FQNEAQ (reference sequence). The CDR3 runs 18 residues. CDR3 sequence: CASSRQGVAGGLRNGQFF. The CDR3 DNA sequence: TGTGCCAGCAGCCGACAGGGAGTAGCGGGGGGGCTAAGGAATGGGCAGTTCTTC.

As for this clonotype: This may come from a read error, since a much larger clone is one base off. The chain carries TRBV30 and TRBJ1-6; D is uncertain. CDR1 and CDR2 from the germline V gene are GTSNPN and SVGIG (reference sequence). V lost 0 bases and J 7 bases, leaving 13 bases between the germline ends. The CDR3 spans 15 residues. This CDR3 reads CAWSVESYRNSPLHF. The CDR3 nucleotides are TGTGCCTGGAGTGTGGAGAGCTACCGAAATTCACCCCTCCACTTT.

The table lists this clonotype with many counts. The chain recombines TRBV30 with TRBJ2-1; D is unresolved. The V end was cut by 1 base, the J end by 7 bases, with 5 bases between. The CDR3 length is 11 residues. Germline V gene sequence: CDR1 GTSNPN, CDR2 SVGIG (reference sequence). The DNA of the CDR3 is TGTGCCTGGAGTGAGGGTAATGAGCAGTTCTTC. This gives the protein CAWSEGNEQFF.

This clonotype was detected a few times. The rearrangement joins TRBV25-1 to TRBJ1-6, with D possibly TRBD1 on 5 matching bases. The V gene's germline CDR1 is MGHDK and CDR2 SYGVNS. The CDR3 covers 16 residues. Trimming took 1 base from V and 8 from J, leaving 15 bases between them. The CDR3 bases are TGTGCCAGCAGTGAATCCGAGGGACGCCTCGATTCACCCCTCCACTTT. The encoded protein is CASSESEGRLDSPLHF.

Of note for this clonotype: In this CDR3 the conserved last residue, phenylalanine or tryptophan, is missing, so a read error is likely. The V call is TRBV7-8, the J call TRBJ1-1, with D uncertain. CDR3 length equals 13 residues. Trimming left V 5 bases short and J 0 bases short, with 7 bases between. Germline V gene lookup returns CDR1 SGHVS and CDR2 FQNEAQ. The CDR3 coding sequence is TGTGCCAGCAGCGCCGACCTGAACACTGAAGCTTTCCTT. This encodes CASSADLNTEAFL.

This clonotype has a handful of counts. The CDR3 sequence is CASRPSPGQNNSPLHF. The CDR3 DNA sequence: TGTGCCAGCCGACCTTCACCGGGACAGAATAATTCACCCCTCCACTTT. The chain has TRBV6-1 and TRBJ1-6, with 7 positions matching TRBD1. The CDR3 has 16 amino acids. V shed 8 bases and J 5 bases; nucleotides not matched to a gene: 12. Germline lookup yields CDR1 MNHNS and CDR2 SASEGT.

This clonotype was seen at least ten times. CDR3 in DNA: TGCAGCGCCTCGAACAGGGGAGAAGCTTTCTTT. It translates to CSASNRGEAFF. The V and J genes are TRBV29-1 and TRBJ1-1; 7 positions agree with TRBD1. The CDR3 is 11 amino acids. CDR1 SQVTM and CDR2 ANQGSEA come from the germline V gene. V lost 7 bases to trimming and J lost 8 bases; unmatched junction nucleotides: 7. Together with reference TRBV29-1 and TRBJ1-1, the CDR3 gives the full variable domain: SAVISQKPSRDICQRGTSLTIQCQVDSQVTMMFWYRQQPGQSLTLIATANQGSEATYESGFVIDKFPISRPNLTFSTLTVSNMSPEDSSIYLCSASNRGEAFFGQGTRLTVV.

This clonotype has ten or more counts. DNA of the CDR3: TGTGCCAGCAGCAAAGGACTAGCGTCTTACAATGAGCAGTTCTTC. Translating gives CASSKGLASYNEQFF. V is TRBV11-3 and J is TRBJ2-1; 9 nucleotides line up with TRBD2. Germline CDR1 reads SGHNT; CDR2 reads YENEEA. The V gene end was trimmed by 5 bases and the J gene end by 4 bases; junction bases not matched to a gene: 6. CDR3 length: 15 amino acids.

This clonotype has a count of ten or more. The chain carries TRBV5-1 and TRBJ2-4; D is perhaps TRBD1 or TRBD2 (5 bases each). Germline CDR1 reads SGHRS; CDR2 reads YFSETQ. V dropped 2 bases and J dropped 1 base, with 10 bases sitting between them. The CDR3 is 15 amino acids. The CDR3 DNA reads as TGCGCCAGCAGCTTATGGGGGAGCGCCAAAAACATTCAGTACTTC. It encodes CASSLWGSAKNIQYF.

This clonotype came up many times. This chain links TRBV12-3 or TRBV12-4 with TRBJ2-3; a possible D gene is TRBD1 (6 bases). This CDR3 spans 14 amino acids. The ends were cut back, 4 bases at V and 2 bases at J, with 10 bases in the middle. The CDR3 spells CASSYRTATDTQYF. The CDR3 DNA reads TGTGCCAGCAGTTACCGGACAGCCACAGATACGCAGTATTTT.

This clonotype was picked up many times. V and J are TRBV12-3 or TRBV12-4 and TRBJ1-3, with D maybe TRBD1 (6 bases). CDR3 length: 14 amino acids. V dropped 5 bases and J dropped 0 bases, with 8 bases sitting between them. DNA of the CDR3: TGTGCCAGCAGTCGACAGGACTCTGGAAACACCATATATTTT. It encodes CASSRQDSGNTIYF.

Worth noting for this clonotype: Being one base from a much bigger clone, this may be a read error. The chain employs TRBV5-1 and TRBJ1-3; perhaps TRBD1 as D (6 bases). The CDR3 runs to 15 residues. Germline CDR1 and CDR2: SGHRS and YFSETQ. Trimming cost V 7 bases and J 0 bases, with 14 bases left between them. CDR3 residues: CASGPRTVSGNTIYF. DNA of the CDR3: TGCGCCAGCGGCCCACGGACAGTCTCTGGAAACACCATATATTTT.

This clonotype was observed at least ten times. V gene TRBV18 combines with J gene TRBJ2-7; TRBD1 matches 8 bases. Germline values: CDR1 KGHSH, CDR2 LQKENI. Losses at the gene ends were 0 bases for V and 0 bases for J; bases not matched to a gene: 4. There are 16 residues in the CDR3. CDR3 DNA sequence: TGTGCCAGCTCACCACCCGCTGGACAGGGCTCCTACGAGCAGTACTTC. Translated, it gives CASSPPAGQGSYEQYF.

Worth noting for this clonotype: The likely explanation is a read error, given a far larger clone one base away. The chain employs TRBV11-2 and TRBJ2-1; tentatively, D is TRBD2 (5 bases). Trimming removed 3 bases at V and 10 bases at J, with 22 bases between. Germline V lookup: CDR1 SGHAT, CDR2 FQNNGV. There are 16 residues in the CDR3. CDR3: CASSFPGRESSYEQFF. The CDR3 DNA reads as TGTGCCAGCAGCTTCCCCGGACGGGAAAGCTCCTACGAGCAGTTCTTC.

The chain combines TRBV6-5 with TRBJ2-6, with 7 bases lining up with TRBD2. V trimming: 2 bases; J trimming: 3 bases; junction bases outside the gene matches: 7. The CDR3 sequence is 17 residues long. Germline lookup yields CDR1 MNHEY and CDR2 SVGAGI. The CDR3 DNA follows: TGTGCCAGCAGTTACGGACTAGAGGACGTTGGGGCCAACGTCCTGACTTTC. This translates into CASSYGLEDVGANVLTF.

On this clonotype itself: A read error may be the cause here, since a much bigger clone is one base away. The V gene is TRBV18, the J gene TRBJ2-7; 7 nucleotides line up with TRBD2. TRBJ2-3 matches the DNA end more closely, so the J call is doubtful. Germline CDR1 is KGHSH and CDR2 is LQKENI. CDR3 size: 15 residues. CDR3 residues: CASSPKAGEAGTQYF. The CDR3, as DNA: TGTGCCAGCTCACCTAAGGCGGGAGAGGCAGGTACGCAGTATTTT.

CDR3 in amino acids: CASSVAQGAGEKLFF. The CDR3 DNA reads TGTGCCAGCAGCGTAGCTCAGGGGGCGGGGGAAAAACTGTTTTTT. The J gene is TRBJ1-4, the V gene TRBV9; 8 bases map to TRBD1. The V and J ends lost 0 bases and 8 bases, in that order; junction bases with no gene match: 6. The germline V gene encodes CDR1 SGDLS and CDR2 YYNGEE. This CDR3 has 15 amino acids.

There are many counts of this clonotype. The chain joins TRBV28 to TRBJ2-1; D tentatively reads TRBD1 or TRBD2 (5 bases each). The germline V gene has CDR1 MDHEN and CDR2 SYDVKM. Trimming took 7 bases from V and 4 from J, leaving 17 bases between them. CDR3 size: 15 residues. Here the CDR3 reads CASTAGTNKYNEQFF. DNA of the CDR3: TGTGCCAGCACCGCCGGGACGAATAAATACAATGAGCAGTTCTTC.

This clonotype was found many times. V and J are TRBV18 and TRBJ2-3, with 9 bases matching TRBD2. V shed 4 bases, J shed 0 bases, and the junction held 8 bases outside the gene matches. CDR3 length: 17 amino acids. Germline lookup yields CDR1 KGHSH and CDR2 LQKENI. The CDR3 sequence: CASSLNGAGGSTDTQYF. DNA for the CDR3: TGTGCCAGCTCACTTAACGGAGCGGGAGGCAGCACAGATACGCAGTATTTT.

CDR3 residues: CASSLFGSSNQPQHF. In nucleotides, the CDR3 is TGTGCCAGCAGTTTATTCGGATCTAGCAATCAGCCCCAGCATTTT. The chain couples TRBV28 to TRBJ1-5; D gene ambiguous. V lost 1 base and J lost 0, with 7 bases in between. CDR3 size: 15 residues. Per germline, CDR1 MDHEN and CDR2 SYDVKM.